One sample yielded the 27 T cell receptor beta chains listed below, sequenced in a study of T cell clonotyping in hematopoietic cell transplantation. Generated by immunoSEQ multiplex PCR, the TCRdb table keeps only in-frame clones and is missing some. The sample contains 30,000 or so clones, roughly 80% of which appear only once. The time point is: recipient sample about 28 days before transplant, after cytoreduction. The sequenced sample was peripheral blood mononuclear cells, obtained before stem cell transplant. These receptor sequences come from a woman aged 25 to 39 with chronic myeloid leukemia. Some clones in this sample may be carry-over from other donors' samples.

This CDR3 reads CASMTRRVNQPQHF. CDR3 sequence (DNA): TGCGCCAGCATGACGCGTCGAGTGAATCAGCCCCAGCATTTT. This rearrangement joins TRBV23-1 to TRBJ1-5, with D unclear. TRBV23-1 has ORF status, its function being uncertain. This CDR3 is built from 14 residues. The V end lost 7 bases, the J end lost 4 bases, and 14 bases lay between the germline ends.

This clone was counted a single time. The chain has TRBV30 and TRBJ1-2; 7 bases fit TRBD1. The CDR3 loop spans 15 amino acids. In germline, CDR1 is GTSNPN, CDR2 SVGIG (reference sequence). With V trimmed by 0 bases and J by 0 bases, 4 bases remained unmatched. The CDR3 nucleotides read TGTGCCTGGAGTGTATCAGGACAGGCTAACTATGGCTACACCTTC. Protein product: CAWSVSGQANYGYTF.

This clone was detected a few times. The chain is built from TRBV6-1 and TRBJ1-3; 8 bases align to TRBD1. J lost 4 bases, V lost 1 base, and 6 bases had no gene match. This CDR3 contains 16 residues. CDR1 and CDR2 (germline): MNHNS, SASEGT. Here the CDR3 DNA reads TGTGCCAGCAGTGAAGTCGGGACAGGCCTAGGAAACACCATATATTTT. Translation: CASSEVGTGLGNTIYF.

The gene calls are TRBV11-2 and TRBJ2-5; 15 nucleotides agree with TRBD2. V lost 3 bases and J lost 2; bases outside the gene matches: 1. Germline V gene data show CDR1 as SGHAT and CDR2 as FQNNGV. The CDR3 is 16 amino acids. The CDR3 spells CASSLGLAGGQETQYF. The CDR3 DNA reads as TGTGCCAGCAGCTTGGGACTAGCGGGGGGTCAAGAGACCCAGTACTTC.

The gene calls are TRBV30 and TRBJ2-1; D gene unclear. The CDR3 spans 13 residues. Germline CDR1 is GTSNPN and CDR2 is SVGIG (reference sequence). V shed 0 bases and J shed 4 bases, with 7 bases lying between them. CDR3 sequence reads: CAWSVGRYNEQFF. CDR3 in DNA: TGTGCCTGGAGTGTCGGCAGGTACAATGAGCAGTTCTTC. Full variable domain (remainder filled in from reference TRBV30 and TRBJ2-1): SQTIHQWPATLVQPVGSPLSLECTVEGTSNPNLYWYRQAAGRGLQLLFYSVGIGQISSEVPQNLSASRPQDRQFILSSKKLLLSDSGFYLCAWSVGRYNEQFFGPGTRLTVL.

CDR3 in amino acids: CASSGLSPLHF. The CDR3 region has the DNA TGTGCCAGCAGTGGACTTTCACCCCTCCACTTT. The genes are TRBV6-6 and TRBJ1-6; no clear D. CDR3 length: 11 amino acids. Trimming stripped 5 bases from V and 9 bases from J, with 5 bases between. Germline values: CDR1 MNHNY, CDR2 SVGAGI (reference sequence).

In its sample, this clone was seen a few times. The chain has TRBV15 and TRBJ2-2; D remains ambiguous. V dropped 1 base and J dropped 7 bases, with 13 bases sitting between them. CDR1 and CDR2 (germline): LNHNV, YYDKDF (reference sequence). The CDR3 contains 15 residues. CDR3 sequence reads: CATSRARDRLGELFF. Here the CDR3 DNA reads TGTGCCACCAGCAGAGCCAGAGACCGTCTCGGGGAGCTGTTTTTT.

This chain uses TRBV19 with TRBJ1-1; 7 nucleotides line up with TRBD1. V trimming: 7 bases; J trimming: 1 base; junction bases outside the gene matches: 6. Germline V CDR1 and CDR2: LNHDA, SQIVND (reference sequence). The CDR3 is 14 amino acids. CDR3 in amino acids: CASTLRDRNTEAFF. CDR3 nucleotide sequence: TGTGCCAGTACTCTCCGGGACAGGAACACTGAAGCTTTCTTT.

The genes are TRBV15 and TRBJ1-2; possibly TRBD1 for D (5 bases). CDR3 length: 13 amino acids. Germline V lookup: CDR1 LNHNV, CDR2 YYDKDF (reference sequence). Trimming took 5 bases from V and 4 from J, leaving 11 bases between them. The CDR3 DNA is TGTGCCACCAGCCGTGGGGGGAGCTATGGCTACACCTTC. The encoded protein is CATSRGGSYGYTF.

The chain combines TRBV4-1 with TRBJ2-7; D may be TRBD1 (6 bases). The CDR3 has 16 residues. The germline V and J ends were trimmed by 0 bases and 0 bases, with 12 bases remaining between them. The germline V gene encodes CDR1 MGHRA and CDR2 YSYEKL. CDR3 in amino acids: CASSQDHTGSSYEQYF. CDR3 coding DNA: TGCGCCAGCAGCCAAGACCACACAGGGAGCTCCTACGAGCAGTACTTC.

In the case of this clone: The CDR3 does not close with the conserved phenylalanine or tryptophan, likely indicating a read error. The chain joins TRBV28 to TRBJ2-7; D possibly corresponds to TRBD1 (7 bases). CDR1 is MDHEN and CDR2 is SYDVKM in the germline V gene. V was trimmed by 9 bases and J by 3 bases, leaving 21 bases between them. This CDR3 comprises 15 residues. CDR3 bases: TGTGCCAGTCGGGCCTTGGCAGGGGGGAACTACGAGCAGTACCTC. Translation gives CASRALAGGNYEQYL.

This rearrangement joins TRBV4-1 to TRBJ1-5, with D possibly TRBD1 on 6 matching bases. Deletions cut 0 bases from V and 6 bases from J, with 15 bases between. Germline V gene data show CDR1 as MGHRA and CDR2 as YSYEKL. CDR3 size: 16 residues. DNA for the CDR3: TGCGCCAGCAGCCAAGATGGGGGGGCGTATGTTCAGCCCCAGCATTTT. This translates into CASSQDGGAYVQPQHF.

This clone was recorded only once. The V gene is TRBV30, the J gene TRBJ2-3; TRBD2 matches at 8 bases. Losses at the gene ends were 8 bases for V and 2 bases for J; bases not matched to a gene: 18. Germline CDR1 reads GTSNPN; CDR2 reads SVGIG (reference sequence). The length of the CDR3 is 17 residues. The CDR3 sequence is CAGKNLRGGRHTDTQYF. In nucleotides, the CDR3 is TGTGCCGGAAAGAACTTACGGGGGGGGCGGCACACAGATACGCAGTATTTT.

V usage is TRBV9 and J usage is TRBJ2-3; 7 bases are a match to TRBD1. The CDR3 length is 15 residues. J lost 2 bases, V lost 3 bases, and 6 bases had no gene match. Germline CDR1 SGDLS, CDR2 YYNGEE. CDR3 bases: TGTGCCAGCAGCGCTGGACAGGTCGTCACAGATACGCAGTATTTT. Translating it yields CASSAGQVVTDTQYF. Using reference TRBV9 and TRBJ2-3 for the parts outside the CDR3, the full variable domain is DSGVTQTPKHLITATGQRVTLRCSPRSGDLSVYWYQQSLDQGLQFLIQYYNGEERAKGNILERFSAQQFPDLHSELNLSSLELGDSALYFCASSAGQVVTDTQYFGPGTRLTVL.

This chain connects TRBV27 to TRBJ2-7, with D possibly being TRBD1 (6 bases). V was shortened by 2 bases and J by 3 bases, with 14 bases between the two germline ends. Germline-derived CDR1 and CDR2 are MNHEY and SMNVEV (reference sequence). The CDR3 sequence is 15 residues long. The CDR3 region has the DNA TGTGCCAGCAGTTTAGACGGACAGAGCTACTACGAGCAGTACTTC. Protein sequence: CASSLDGQSYYEQYF.

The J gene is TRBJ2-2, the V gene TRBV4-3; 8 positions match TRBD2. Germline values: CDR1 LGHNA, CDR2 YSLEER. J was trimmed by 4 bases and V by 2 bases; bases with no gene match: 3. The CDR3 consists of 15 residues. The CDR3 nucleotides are TGCGCCAGCAGCCAACAAAGCGGGGGCACCGGGGAGCTGTTTTTT. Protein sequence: CASSQQSGGTGELFF.

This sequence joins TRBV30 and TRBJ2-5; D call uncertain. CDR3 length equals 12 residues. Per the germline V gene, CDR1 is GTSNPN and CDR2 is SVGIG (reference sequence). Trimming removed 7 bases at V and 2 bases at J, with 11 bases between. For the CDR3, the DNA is TGTGCCTTCTCCCCCCCTCAAGAGACCCAGTACTTC. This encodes CAFSPPQETQYF.

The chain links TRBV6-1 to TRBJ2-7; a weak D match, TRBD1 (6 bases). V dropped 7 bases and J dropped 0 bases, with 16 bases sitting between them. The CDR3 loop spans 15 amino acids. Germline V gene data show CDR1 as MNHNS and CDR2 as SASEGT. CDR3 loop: CASTYGGSISYEQYV. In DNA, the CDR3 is TGTGCCAGCACCTATGGGGGCAGTATCTCCTACGAGCAGTACGTC.

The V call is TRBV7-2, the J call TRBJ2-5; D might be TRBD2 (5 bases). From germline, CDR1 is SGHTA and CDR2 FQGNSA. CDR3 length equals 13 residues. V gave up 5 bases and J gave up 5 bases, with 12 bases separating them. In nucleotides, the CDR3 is TGTGCCAGCAGCAATCTAGCTGTGGAGACCCAGTACTTC. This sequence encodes CASSNLAVETQYF.

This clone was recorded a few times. The CDR3 nucleotides read TGTGCCAGCAGCTTAGATCGATGGGGGCTCCAGCAGTACGAGCAGTACTTC. The encoded protein is CASSLDRWGLQQYEQYF. The rearrangement links TRBV7-9 to TRBJ2-7; D is perhaps TRBD1 (6 bases). V lost 1 base, J lost 4 bases, and 20 bases lay in between. This CDR3 contains 17 residues. CDR1 is SEHNR, CDR2 FQNEAQ, per germline (reference sequence).

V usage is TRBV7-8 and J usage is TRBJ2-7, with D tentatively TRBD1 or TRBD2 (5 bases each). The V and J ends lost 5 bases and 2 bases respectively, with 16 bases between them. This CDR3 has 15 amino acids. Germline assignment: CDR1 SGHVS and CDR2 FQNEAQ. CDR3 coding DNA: TGTGCCAGCAGCGCCCGGGACCGTAGTGCCTACGAGCAGTACTTC. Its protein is CASSARDRSAYEQYF.

Written as DNA, the CDR3 is TGTGCCAGCAGTTACGGGTGGACAGGAGCTGACTATGGCTACACCTTC. The encoded protein is CASSYGWTGADYGYTF. The chain combines TRBV6-5 with TRBJ1-2; 7 bases fit TRBD1. There are 16 residues in the CDR3. Germline V gene data show CDR1 as MNHEY and CDR2 as SVGAGI. V shed 2 bases, J shed 3 bases, and the junction held 9 bases outside the gene matches.

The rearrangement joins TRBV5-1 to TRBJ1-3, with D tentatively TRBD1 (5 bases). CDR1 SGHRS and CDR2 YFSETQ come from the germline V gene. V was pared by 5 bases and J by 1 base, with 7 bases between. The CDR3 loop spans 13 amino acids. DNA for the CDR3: TGCGCCAGCAGTGGGGGTTCTGGAAACACCATATATTTT. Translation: CASSGGSGNTIYF.

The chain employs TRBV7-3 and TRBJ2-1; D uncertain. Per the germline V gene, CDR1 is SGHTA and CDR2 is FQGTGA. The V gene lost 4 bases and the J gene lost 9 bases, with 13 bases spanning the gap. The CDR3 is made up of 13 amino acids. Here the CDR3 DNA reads TGTGCCAGCAGCTCAAAAACTTCTGGTGAGCAGTTCTTC. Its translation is CASSSKTSGEQFF.

CDR3 sequence: CASSQGAFGYTF. As DNA, the CDR3 is TGTGCCAGCAGTCAGGGGGCGTTTGGCTACACCTTC. The chain has TRBV7-2 and TRBJ1-2; 8 bases are shared with TRBD1. CDR1 and CDR2 from the germline V gene are SGHTA and FQGNSA. V lost 6 bases and J lost 7; bases outside the gene matches: 4. The CDR3 has 12 residues.

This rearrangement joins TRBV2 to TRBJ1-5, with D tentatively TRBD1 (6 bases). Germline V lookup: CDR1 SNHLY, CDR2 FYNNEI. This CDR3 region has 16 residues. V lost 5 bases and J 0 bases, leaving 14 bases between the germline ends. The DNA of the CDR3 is TGTGCCAGCAGTCGAAGACAGGCCGATAGCAATCAGCCCCAGCATTTT. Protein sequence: CASSRRQADSNQPQHF.

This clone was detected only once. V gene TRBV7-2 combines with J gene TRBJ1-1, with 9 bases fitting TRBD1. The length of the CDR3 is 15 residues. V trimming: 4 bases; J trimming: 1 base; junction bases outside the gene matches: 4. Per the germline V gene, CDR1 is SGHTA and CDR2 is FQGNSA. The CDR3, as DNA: TGTGCCAGCAGCTCACAGGGGGCGAAGAACACTGAAGCTTTCTTT. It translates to CASSSQGAKNTEAFF.